Listed below are T cell receptor beta chains from one sample, sequenced in a study of a mutant IDH1 vaccine in newly diagnosed glioma. The table came from immunoSEQ multiplex PCR; TCRdb's copy has only in-frame clones and leaves some out. This sample yields 50,000 to 70,000 clones, of which 74% are seen a single time; roughly 5% belongs to the top ten. No antigen has been assigned to these receptors. The material was PBMCs, obtained from a glioma patient whose treatment included an IDH1 peptide vaccine. The receptor source for this set is a middle-aged man with glioma. The CDR3 runs from the conserved cysteine through the conserved F or W. The D gene is left open where the match is weak. For some rows the clone size is stated as once, few or many, or as a class when expanded; others skip it.

v_gene: TRBV2
j_gene: TRBJ1-3
abundance: NA
d_gene: TRBD1
CDR3aa: CASSEVEGAKGNTIYF
CDR3nt: TGTGCCAGCAGTGAAGTGGAGGGGGCGAAAGGAAACACCATATATTTT

v_gene: TRBV5-1
j_gene: TRBJ1-1
abundance: once
d_gene: NA
CDR3aa: CASNVNRANTEAFF
CDR3nt: TGCGCCAGCAATGTAAACAGGGCGAACACTGAAGCTTTCTTT

v_gene: TRBV5-1
j_gene: TRBJ2-1
abundance: NA
d_gene: TRBD2
CDR3aa: CASTTVAGGEDEQFF
CDR3nt: TGCGCCAGCACGACGGTAGCGGGGGGTGAGGATGAGCAGTTCTTC

v_gene: TRBV5-1
j_gene: TRBJ2-5
abundance: NA
d_gene: TRBD1
CDR3aa: CASSRLRDRVDQETQYF
CDR3nt: TGCGCCAGCAGCCGACTCCGGGACAGGGTAGACCAAGAGACCCAGTACTTC

v_gene: TRBV2
j_gene: TRBJ1-3
abundance: NA
d_gene: NA
CDR3aa: CASSAGGNGNTIYF
CDR3nt: TGTGCCAGCAGTGCTGGGGGCAATGGAAACACCATATATTTT

v_gene: TRBV5-1
j_gene: TRBJ2-4
abundance: NA
d_gene: TRBD1
CDR3aa: CASSLTGTAGSIQYF
CDR3nt: TGCGCCAGCAGCCTGACTGGGACAGCTGGTAGTATTCAGTACTTC

v_gene: TRBV7-9
j_gene: TRBJ2-2
abundance: NA
d_gene: NA
CDR3aa: CASSFGRRVTGELFF
CDR3nt: TGTGCCAGCAGCTTCGGACGTCGAGTCACCGGGGAGCTGTTTTTT

v_gene: TRBV30
j_gene: TRBJ1-5
abundance: NA
d_gene: NA
CDR3aa: CAWSPRGGLSNQPQHF
CDR3nt: TGTGCCTGGAGCCCCCGGGGGGGGTTAAGCAATCAGCCCCAGCATTTT

v_gene: TRBV7-2
j_gene: TRBJ2-7
abundance: NA
d_gene: TRBD1
CDR3aa: CASRSSGGPYEQYF
CDR3nt: TGTGCCAGCAGAAGTTCAGGGGGTCCCTACGAGCAGTACTTC

v_gene: TRBV6-5
j_gene: TRBJ1-1
abundance: few
d_gene: NA
CDR3aa: CASSPRGAEAFF
CDR3nt: TGTGCCAGCAGCCCCCGGGGAGCTGAAGCTTTCTTT

v_gene: TRBV30
j_gene: TRBJ1-6
abundance: NA
d_gene: NA
CDR3aa: CAWSVRAGHNSPLHF
CDR3nt: TGTGCCTGGAGTGTAAGGGCAGGGCATAATTCACCCCTCCACTTT

v_gene: TRBV4-2
j_gene: TRBJ2-1
abundance: NA
d_gene: TRBD2
CDR3aa: CASSQSPGTKQFF
CDR3nt: TGTGCCAGCAGCCAATCCCCCGGGACTAAGCAGTTCTTC

v_gene: TRBV2
j_gene: TRBJ1-1
abundance: once
d_gene: NA
CDR3aa: CASSGWPRNTEAFF
CDR3nt: TGTGCCAGCAGTGGTTGGCCCAGGAACACTGAAGCTTTCTTT

v_gene: TRBV19
j_gene: TRBJ2-3
abundance: NA
d_gene: NA
CDR3aa: CASRRTDTQYF
CDR3nt: TGTGCCAGTAGGAGGACAGATACGCAGTATTTT

v_gene: TRBV19
j_gene: TRBJ2-3
abundance: NA
d_gene: NA
CDR3aa: CASSRNPGESTDTQYF
CDR3nt: TGTGCCAGTAGTAGAAACCCGGGGGAAAGCACAGATACGCAGTATTTT

v_gene: TRBV10-1
j_gene: TRBJ2-6
abundance: NA
d_gene: NA
CDR3aa: CASNPPQGEAEGANVLTF
CDR3nt: TGCGCCAGCAACCCCCCGCAGGGTGAGGCTGAGGGGGCCAACGTCCTGACTTTC

v_gene: TRBV29-1
j_gene: TRBJ1-2
abundance: few
d_gene: NA
CDR3aa: CSVGQTRGLGYTF
CDR3nt: TGCAGCGTTGGCCAAACCCGAGGCCTCGGCTACACCTTC

v_gene: TRBV19
j_gene: TRBJ1-5
abundance: NA
d_gene: NA
CDR3aa: CASSFITGWGQPQHF
CDR3nt: TGTGCCAGTAGTTTTATCACGGGATGGGGTCAGCCCCAGCATTTT

v_gene: TRBV27
j_gene: TRBJ1-5
abundance: NA
d_gene: NA
CDR3aa: CASSPRIGASSNQPQHF
CDR3nt: TGTGCCAGCAGCCCCCGAATTGGGGCGAGTAGCAATCAGCCCCAGCATTTT

v_gene: TRBV20-1
j_gene: TRBJ1-1
abundance: few
d_gene: NA
CDR3aa: CSAEPGYEAFF
CDR3nt: TGCAGTGCCGAACCGGGTTATGAAGCTTTCTTT

v_gene: TRBV18
j_gene: TRBJ1-2
abundance: NA
d_gene: NA
CDR3aa: CASSPGGEGYTF
CDR3nt: TGTGCCAGCTCACCGGGAGGGGAAGGCTACACCTTC

v_gene: TRBV5-6
j_gene: TRBJ2-6
abundance: NA
d_gene: NA
CDR3aa: CASSLASGANVLTF
CDR3nt: TGTGCCAGCAGCTTGGCCTCTGGGGCCAACGTCCTGACTTTC

v_gene: TRBV6-5
j_gene: TRBJ1-3
abundance: NA
d_gene: TRBD1
CDR3aa: CASSTTGEGNTIYF
CDR3nt: TGTGCCAGCAGTACGACAGGGGAAGGAAACACCATATATTTT

v_gene: TRBV27
j_gene: TRBJ1-4
abundance: once
d_gene: NA
CDR3aa: CASSLGGREKLFF
CDR3nt: TGTGCCAGCAGTTTGGGAGGGCGGGAAAAACTGTTTTTT

v_gene: TRBV30
j_gene: TRBJ2-5
abundance: NA
d_gene: TRBD1
CDR3aa: CALNQGARGTQYF
CDR3nt: TGTGCCTTAAATCAGGGGGCGCGAGGGACCCAGTACTTC

v_gene: TRBV9
j_gene: TRBJ1-5
abundance: NA
d_gene: NA
CDR3aa: CASSDGRGGQPQHF
CDR3nt: TGTGCCAGCAGCGACGGACGGGGGGGTCAGCCCCAGCATTTT

v_gene: TRBV18
j_gene: TRBJ1-2
abundance: once
d_gene: TRBD1
CDR3aa: CASSPDGRGLDYGYTF
CDR3nt: TGTGCCAGCTCACCGGACGGCAGGGGGCTGGACTATGGCTACACCTTC

v_gene: TRBV30
j_gene: TRBJ1-5
abundance: NA
d_gene: TRBD1
CDR3aa: CAWSSGTGTNQPQHF
CDR3nt: TGTGCCTGGAGTTCCGGGACAGGGACCAATCAGCCCCAGCATTTT

v_gene: TRBV4-2
j_gene: TRBJ2-3
abundance: NA
d_gene: TRBD2
CDR3aa: CASSLSLGGGPGDTQYF
CDR3nt: TGTGCCAGCAGCCTCAGCCTGGGGGGAGGGCCGGGAGATACGCAGTATTTT

v_gene: TRBV10-3
j_gene: TRBJ1-4
abundance: NA
d_gene: NA
CDR3aa: CATGDGLIEKLFF
CDR3nt: TGTGCCACCGGGGACGGGTTAATCGAAAAACTGTTTTTT

v_gene: TRBV7-9
j_gene: TRBJ2-2
abundance: NA
d_gene: TRBD2
CDR3aa: CASSPLVASGGAGELFF
CDR3nt: TGTGCCAGCAGCCCCTTGGTGGCTAGCGGGGGGGCCGGGGAGCTGTTTTTT

v_gene: TRBV15
j_gene: TRBJ1-1
abundance: NA
d_gene: NA
CDR3aa: CATSRDRKGRAEAFF
CDR3nt: TGTGCCACCAGCAGAGATCGTAAGGGAAGGGCTGAAGCTTTCTTT

v_gene: TRBV6-5
j_gene: TRBJ1-1
abundance: NA
d_gene: TRBD1
CDR3aa: CASTSVTGGTEAFF
CDR3nt: TGTGCCAGCACCTCAGTTACAGGGGGGACTGAAGCTTTCTTT

v_gene: TRBV10-3
j_gene: TRBJ1-2
abundance: NA
d_gene: TRBD1
CDR3aa: CAISGTGGIYGYTF
CDR3nt: TGTGCCATCAGTGGGACAGGGGGCATCTATGGCTACACCTTC

v_gene: TRBV15
j_gene: TRBJ1-2
abundance: NA
d_gene: NA
CDR3aa: CATSRDNGALGGYTF
CDR3nt: TGTGCCACCAGCAGAGATAATGGAGCCTTGGGAGGCTACACCTTC

v_gene: TRBV6-4
j_gene: TRBJ1-1
abundance: NA
d_gene: NA
CDR3aa: CASSDSYGPVGNTEAFF
CDR3nt: TGTGCCAGCAGTGACTCGTACGGACCCGTAGGCAACACTGAAGCTTTCTTT

v_gene: TRBV28
j_gene: TRBJ2-7
abundance: NA
d_gene: NA
CDR3aa: CASSWGTPTYEQYF
CDR3nt: TGTGCCAGCAGTTGGGGGACCCCCACCTACGAGCAGTACTTC

v_gene: TRBV21-1
j_gene: TRBJ1-5
abundance: few
d_gene: NA
CDR3aa: CASILRGGVQPQHF
CDR3nt: TGTGCCAGCATTCTCCGGGGAGGTGTTCAGCCCCAGCATTTT

v_gene: TRBV5-1
j_gene: TRBJ2-2
abundance: NA
d_gene: NA
CDR3aa: CASSLEYTGELFF
CDR3nt: TGCGCCAGCAGCTTGGAGTACACCGGGGAGCTGTTTTTT

v_gene: TRBV6-5
j_gene: TRBJ2-5
abundance: NA
d_gene: TRBD1
CDR3aa: CASSLGQAVETQYF
CDR3nt: TGTGCCAGCAGTTTGGGACAGGCGGTAGAGACCCAGTACTTC

v_gene: TRBV29-1
j_gene: TRBJ2-5
abundance: once
d_gene: NA
CDR3aa: CSVTGREETQYF
CDR3nt: TGCAGCGTCACCGGTAGGGAAGAGACCCAGTACTTC

v_gene: TRBV19
j_gene: TRBJ2-1
abundance: NA
d_gene: TRBD2
CDR3aa: CASRPKARGAGGLEQFF
CDR3nt: TGTGCCAGTAGACCGAAGGCCCGGGGAGCGGGGGGGCTTGAGCAGTTCTTC